The entry below describes one T cell receptor (beta chain). Its antigen is currently unknown. This sample was included in a study of CD4 T cells in relation to SARS-CoV-2 and coronaviruses. The table came from immunoSEQ multiplex PCR; TCRdb's copy has only in-frame clones and leaves some out. The data show about 41,000 clones, 82% seen once. Losses at the gene ends were 4 bases for V and 4 bases for J; bases not matched to a gene: 6. CDR3 size: 15 residues. Germline CDR1 reads SGHKS; CDR2 reads YYEKEE (reference sequence). This chain uses TRBV5-5 with TRBJ1-5; 9 nucleotides match TRBD1. The sequenced material came from naive CD4+ T cells from PBMCs, cultured in vitro. This sample's subset: naive CD4+ T cells isolated by negative enrichment. This receptor was identified in an adult with COVID-19. This CDR3 reads CASSLGTGRNQPQHF. In DNA, the CDR3 is TGTGCCAGCAGCCTGGGGACAGGGCGGAATCAGCCCCAGCATTTT.